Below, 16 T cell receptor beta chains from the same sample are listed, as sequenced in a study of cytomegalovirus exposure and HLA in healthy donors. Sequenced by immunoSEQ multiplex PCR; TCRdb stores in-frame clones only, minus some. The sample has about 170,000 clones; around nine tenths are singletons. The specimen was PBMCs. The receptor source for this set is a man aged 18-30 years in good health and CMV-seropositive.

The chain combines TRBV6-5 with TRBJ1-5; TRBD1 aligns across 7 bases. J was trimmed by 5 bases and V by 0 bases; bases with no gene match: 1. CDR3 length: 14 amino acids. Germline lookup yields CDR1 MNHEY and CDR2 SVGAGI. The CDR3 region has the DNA TGTGCCAGCAGTTACTCAGGGGGCGATCAGCCCCAGCATTTT. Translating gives CASSYSGGDQPQHF.

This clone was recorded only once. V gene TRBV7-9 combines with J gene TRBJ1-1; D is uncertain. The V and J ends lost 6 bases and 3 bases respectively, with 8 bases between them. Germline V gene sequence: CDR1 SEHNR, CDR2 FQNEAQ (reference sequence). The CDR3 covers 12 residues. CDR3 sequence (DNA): TGTGCCAGCAGACTAACGGACACTGAAGCTTTCTTT. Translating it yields CASRLTDTEAFF.

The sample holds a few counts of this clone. The DNA for the CDR3 is TGTGCCAGCAGCTCCCAAACAGGGGGCGAGCAGTACTTC. Protein product: CASSSQTGGEQYF. This chain connects TRBV7-2 to TRBJ2-7; 8 nucleotides align to TRBD1. Germline CDR1 and CDR2: SGHTA and FQGNSA. The V segment lost 4 bases and the J segment 6 bases; nucleotides outside the gene matches: 5. This CDR3 is 13 amino acids long. The entire variable domain, with the rest obtained from reference TRBV7-2 and TRBJ2-7, is as follows: GAGVSQSPSNKVTEKGKDVELRCDPISGHTALYWYRQSLGQGLEFLIYFQGNSAPDKSGLPSDRFSAERTGGSVSTLTIQRTQQEDSAVYLCASSSQTGGEQYFGPGTRLTVT.

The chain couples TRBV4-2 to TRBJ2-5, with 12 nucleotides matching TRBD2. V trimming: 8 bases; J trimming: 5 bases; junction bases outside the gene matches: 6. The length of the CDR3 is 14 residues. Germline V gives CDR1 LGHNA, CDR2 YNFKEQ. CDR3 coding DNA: TGTGCCAGCTCTCTTACTAGCGGGGGGGAGACCCAGTACTTC. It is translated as CASSLTSGGETQYF.

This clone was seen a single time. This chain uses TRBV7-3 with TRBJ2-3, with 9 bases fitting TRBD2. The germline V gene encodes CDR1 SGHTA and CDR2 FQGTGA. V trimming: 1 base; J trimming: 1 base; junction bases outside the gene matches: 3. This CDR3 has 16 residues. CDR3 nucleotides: TGTGCCAGCAGCTTAAGCGGGGGGGGAGGCACAGATACGCAGTATTTT. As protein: CASSLSGGGGTDTQYF.

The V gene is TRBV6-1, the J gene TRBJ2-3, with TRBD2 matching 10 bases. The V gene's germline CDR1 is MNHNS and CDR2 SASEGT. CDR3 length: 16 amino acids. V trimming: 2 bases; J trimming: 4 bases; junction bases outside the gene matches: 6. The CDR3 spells CASSEWVAGGSDTQYF. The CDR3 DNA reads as TGTGCCAGCAGTGAATGGGTAGCGGGGGGATCAGATACGCAGTATTTT.

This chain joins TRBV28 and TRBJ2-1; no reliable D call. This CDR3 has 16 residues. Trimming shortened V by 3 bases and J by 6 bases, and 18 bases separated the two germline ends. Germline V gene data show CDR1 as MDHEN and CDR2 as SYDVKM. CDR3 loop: CASSLGHRSSSNEQFF. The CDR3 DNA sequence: TGTGCCAGCAGTTTGGGTCACCGTAGCAGTTCCAATGAGCAGTTCTTC.

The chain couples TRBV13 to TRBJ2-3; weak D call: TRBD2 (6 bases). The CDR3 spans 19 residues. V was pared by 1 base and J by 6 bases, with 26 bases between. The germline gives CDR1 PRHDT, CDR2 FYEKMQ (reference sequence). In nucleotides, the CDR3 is TGTGCCAGCAGCTTAGTGCAGTCCGGAGGTGGGGGGAATCCGGATACGCAGTATTTT. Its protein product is CASSLVQSGGGGNPDTQYF.

CDR3 region: CASIPGGNQETQYF. The CDR3 DNA is TGTGCCAGCATTCCGGGAGGTAACCAAGAGACCCAGTACTTC. The V call is TRBV2, the J call TRBJ2-5; 7 bases are a match to TRBD2. Germline values: CDR1 SNHLY, CDR2 FYNNEI. V gave up 7 bases and J gave up 0 bases; unmatched junction bases: 5. The CDR3 is 14 amino acids.

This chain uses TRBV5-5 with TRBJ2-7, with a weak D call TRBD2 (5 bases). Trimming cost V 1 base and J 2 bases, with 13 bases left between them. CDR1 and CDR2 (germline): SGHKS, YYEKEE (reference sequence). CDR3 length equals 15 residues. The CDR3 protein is CASSLSPPGTYEQYF. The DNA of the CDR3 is TGTGCCAGCAGCTTGTCCCCCCCGGGGACCTACGAGCAGTACTTC.

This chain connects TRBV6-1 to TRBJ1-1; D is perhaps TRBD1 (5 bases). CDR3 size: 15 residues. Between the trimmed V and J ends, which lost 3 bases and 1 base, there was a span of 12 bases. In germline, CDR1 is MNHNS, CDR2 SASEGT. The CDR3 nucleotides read TGTGCCAGCAGTGACACGACAGCTGGGAACACTGAAGCTTTCTTT. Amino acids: CASSDTTAGNTEAFF.

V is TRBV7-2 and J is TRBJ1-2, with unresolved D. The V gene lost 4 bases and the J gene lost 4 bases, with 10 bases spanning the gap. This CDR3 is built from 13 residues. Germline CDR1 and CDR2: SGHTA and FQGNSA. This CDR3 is CASSSSRLYGYTF. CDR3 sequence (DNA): TGTGCCAGCAGCTCCTCCCGACTCTATGGCTACACCTTC.

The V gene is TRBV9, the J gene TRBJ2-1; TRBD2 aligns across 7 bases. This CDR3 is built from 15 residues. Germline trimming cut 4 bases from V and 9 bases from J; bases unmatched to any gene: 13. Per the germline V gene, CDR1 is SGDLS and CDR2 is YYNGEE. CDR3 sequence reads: CASSRRSIGEGEQFF. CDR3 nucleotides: TGTGCCAGCAGCCGTAGAAGTATCGGGGAGGGTGAGCAGTTCTTC.

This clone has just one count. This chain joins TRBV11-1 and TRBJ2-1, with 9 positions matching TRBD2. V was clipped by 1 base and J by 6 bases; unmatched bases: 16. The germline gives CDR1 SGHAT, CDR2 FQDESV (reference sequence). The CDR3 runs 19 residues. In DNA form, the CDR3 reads TGTGCCAGCAGCTTAGGGAGGGGACTAGCAGTCCCTGGGGGCAATGAGCAGTTCTTC. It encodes CASSLGRGLAVPGGNEQFF.

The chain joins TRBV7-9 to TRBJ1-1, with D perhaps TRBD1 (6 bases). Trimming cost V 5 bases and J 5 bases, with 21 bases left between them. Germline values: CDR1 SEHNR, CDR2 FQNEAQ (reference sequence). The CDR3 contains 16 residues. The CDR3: CASSPGGWGRGTEAFF. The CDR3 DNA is TGTGCCAGCAGCCCGGGAGGGTGGGGGCGCGGAACTGAAGCTTTCTTT.

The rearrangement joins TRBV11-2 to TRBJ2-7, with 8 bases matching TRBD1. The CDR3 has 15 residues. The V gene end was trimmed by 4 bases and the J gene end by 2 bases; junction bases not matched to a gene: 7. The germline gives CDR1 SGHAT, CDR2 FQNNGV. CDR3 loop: CASSSQGALPYEQYF. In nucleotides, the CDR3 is TGTGCCAGCAGCTCCCAGGGGGCCCTACCCTACGAGCAGTACTTC.